This record looks at one T cell receptor beta chain sequence and its context. CDR1 LGHDT and CDR2 YNNKEL come from the germline V gene (reference sequence). This CDR3 comprises 13 residues. The V and J ends lost 4 bases and 6 bases respectively, with 10 bases between them. In terms of age and location, participants ranged from about 18 to 89 years and lived in about 25 US areas. Participants reported their clinical history, and cohort assignment relied on those reports. Two consecutive negative NP/OP PCR tests, clearance, or resolved symptoms defined Cohort 3 recovery. The sample originates from a study of blood T cell repertoires in COVID-19. Study context: Samples taken during acute and convalescent COVID-19 were collected in the United States, Italy and Spain.

Sequencing was performed with immunoSEQ multiplex PCR; in TCRdb, only in-frame clones are kept and a portion is missing. The sample has around 310,000 clones; approximately 89% are singletons. The origin of this receptor is a woman younger than 45 who had recovered from COVID-19. The chain carries TRBV3-1 (or the pseudogene TRBV3-2) and TRBJ2-1; D not certain. Sequenced input: PBMCs or T cells enriched from blood (not recorded which). CDR3 bases: TGTGCCAGCAGCCCGTCGGTGATCAATGAGCAGTTCTTC. It is translated as CASSPSVINEQFF.